The next 31 T cell receptor beta chains were all read from a single sample in a study of identical twins. TCRdb called the 5' RACE reads again in MiXCR, with one record for every CDR3 protein. The table has more than 650,000 distinct CDR3 sequences, 6% to 6.5% seen once. Sequenced material: naive T cells sorted from blood. The receptors stem from a man aged 18 to 29 in good health.

This clonotype was counted ten times or more. The chain uses TRBV12-3 or TRBV12-4 and TRBJ2-1; perhaps TRBD2 as D (5 bases). V lost 5 bases and J lost 10, with 12 bases in between. CDR3 size: 12 residues. DNA of the CDR3: TGTGCCAGCAGTCTTAATACGGGGGAGCAGTTCTTC. Encoded protein: CASSLNTGEQFF.

This clonotype came up many times. V usage is TRBV5-5 and J usage is TRBJ1-5, with D uncertain. The CDR3 is 15 amino acids. Trimming cost V 0 bases and J 0 bases, with 7 bases left between them. CDR1 and CDR2 from the germline V gene are SGHKS and YYEKEE (reference sequence). The CDR3 DNA reads TGTGCCAGCAGCTTGGAGGCACTTAGCAATCAGCCCCAGCATTTT. Translation gives CASSLEALSNQPQHF.

This clonotype was recorded at least ten times. The chain links TRBV4-1 to TRBJ2-7; 12 bases map to TRBD2. The germline V gene encodes CDR1 MGHRA and CDR2 YSYEKL. V was clipped by 4 bases and J by 2 bases; unmatched bases: 3. The CDR3 is made up of 15 amino acids. Written as DNA, the CDR3 is TGCGCCAGCAGCCCCCGGACTAGCGGGGCCTACGAGCAGTACTTC. Residues: CASSPRTSGAYEQYF.

There are many counts of this clonotype. The J gene is TRBJ2-1, the V gene TRBV9, with 7 bases that match TRBD2. CDR1 and CDR2 (germline): SGDLS, YYNGEE. V was pared by 4 bases and J by 13 bases, with 14 bases of the junction left unmatched. The CDR3 totals 14 residues. CDR3 amino acids: CASSPGGDSLNQFF. The CDR3 nucleotides read TGTGCCAGCAGCCCGGGGGGAGACTCCCTAAATCAGTTCTTC.

This clonotype was seen many times. The gene calls are TRBV7-8 and TRBJ2-1, with D perhaps TRBD2 (5 bases). Germline V lookup: CDR1 SGHVS, CDR2 FQNEAQ. The V and J ends lost 7 bases and 5 bases respectively, with 15 bases between them. This CDR3 has 14 amino acids. CDR3 DNA: TGTGCCAGCACCCCCCTTGGGGAGAACAATGAGCAGTTCTTC. Its protein is CASTPLGENNEQFF.

This clonotype was detected many times. The gene calls are TRBV24-1 and TRBJ2-1; 7 nucleotides agree with TRBD2. This CDR3 is built from 16 residues. Per the germline V gene, CDR1 is KGHDR and CDR2 is SFDVKD. Trimming took 1 base from V and 6 from J; bases not matched to a gene: 8. In nucleotides, the CDR3 is TGTGCCACCAGTGATTTCCGACTAGCTTCCATCAATGAGCAGTTCTTC. The encoded protein is CATSDFRLASINEQFF.

This clonotype came up many times. The CDR3 DNA reads as TGTGCCAGCAGTGAACTACTGAACACTGAAGCTTTCTTT. It codes for CASSELLNTEAFF. The chain has TRBV25-1 and TRBJ1-1; D unclear. CDR1 and CDR2 from the germline V gene are MGHDK and SYGVNS. This CDR3 region has 13 residues. Trimming cost V 2 bases and J 0 bases, with 4 bases left between them.

This clonotype was seen at least ten times. The chain combines TRBV5-1 with TRBJ2-2; possible D gene TRBD1, 6 bases. Between the trimmed V and J ends, which lost 0 bases and 4 bases, there was a span of 10 bases. CDR3 size: 15 residues. The germline V gene has CDR1 SGHRS and CDR2 YFSETQ. The CDR3 bases are TGCGCCAGCAGCTTGGCCAGGGGTATCACCGGGGAGCTGTTTTTT. Protein sequence: CASSLARGITGELFF. The full variable domain, its missing parts supplied by reference TRBV5-1 and TRBJ2-2, is KAGVTQTPRYLIKTRGQQVTLSCSPISGHRSVSWYQQTPGQGLQFLFEYFSETQRNKGNFPGRFSGRQFSNSRSEMNVSTLELGDSALYLCASSLARGITGELFFGEGSRLTVL.

The CDR3 sequence: CSATRLAGGTDTQYF. The DNA for the CDR3 is TGCAGTGCTACTAGACTAGCGGGAGGCACAGATACGCAGTATTTT. This rearrangement joins TRBV20-1 to TRBJ2-3; 12 positions agree with TRBD2. Germline CDR1 and CDR2: DFQATT and SNEGSKA (reference sequence). The V segment lost 4 bases and the J segment 1 base; nucleotides outside the gene matches: 3. The CDR3 is 15 residues long.

The genes are TRBV12-3 or TRBV12-4 and TRBJ2-7; possible D gene TRBD1, 6 bases. V was pared by 2 bases and J by 5 bases, with 13 bases between. The CDR3 has 14 amino acids. This chain's CDR3 is CASSLSQGINEQYF. CDR3 nucleotide sequence: TGTGCCAGCAGTTTAAGCCAGGGGATAAACGAGCAGTACTTC.

The sample holds many counts of this clonotype. The chain uses TRBV6-5 and TRBJ2-7; a weak D match, TRBD2 (6 bases). The CDR3 totals 13 residues. With 0 bases removed from V and 6 bases from J, the gap between germline ends came to 9 bases. The V gene's germline CDR1 is MNHEY and CDR2 SVGAGI. The CDR3 bases are TGTGCCAGCAGTTACTCGCCCGGGAGCGAGCAGTACGTC. This codes for CASSYSPGSEQYV.

The genes are TRBV24-1 and TRBJ2-1; D gene ambiguous. This CDR3 is built from 12 residues. With 9 bases removed from V and 7 bases from J, the gap between germline ends came to 12 bases. CDR1 is KGHDR, CDR2 SFDVKD, per germline. The CDR3 protein is CATARDQNEQFF. As DNA, the CDR3 is TGTGCCACCGCGAGAGATCAGAATGAGCAGTTCTTC.

This clonotype was counted ten times or more. V gene TRBV20-1 combines with J gene TRBJ2-4; TRBD2 aligns across 13 bases. Germline CDR1 DFQATT, CDR2 SNEGSKA (reference sequence). The V segment lost 3 bases and the J segment 8 bases; nucleotides outside the gene matches: 10. The length of the CDR3 is 16 residues. CDR3 amino acids: CSASSGLAGKGDIQYF. CDR3 sequence (DNA): TGCAGTGCTAGTTCGGGACTAGCGGGAAAAGGAGACATTCAGTACTTC.

The CDR3 is CASSPGERSPLHF. The CDR3, as DNA: TGTGCCAGCAGCCCTGGGGAGAGATCACCCCTCCACTTT. The chain is built from TRBV9 and TRBJ1-6; D unclear. The CDR3 runs 13 residues. In germline, CDR1 is SGDLS, CDR2 YYNGEE. V dropped 4 bases and J dropped 10 bases, with 12 bases sitting between them.

This clonotype was counted a few times. The rearrangement joins TRBV6-5 to TRBJ2-1; 8 positions agree with TRBD1. V was pared by 0 bases and J by 5 bases, with 6 bases of the junction left unmatched. CDR3 length: 16 amino acids. Per germline, CDR1 MNHEY and CDR2 SVGAGI. CDR3 sequence reads: CASSYSVQGGNNEQFF. The CDR3 nucleotides read TGTGCCAGCAGTTACTCGGTACAGGGGGGAAACAATGAGCAGTTCTTC.

The chain combines TRBV25-1 with TRBJ2-3; the match to TRBD2 covers 12 bases. The J segment lost 2 bases and the V segment lost 7 bases, leaving 10 bases of the junction unmatched. Germline lookup yields CDR1 MGHDK and CDR2 SYGVNS. The CDR3 has 17 residues. In DNA, the CDR3 is TGTGCCAGCATCCCCCCGACTAGCGGGAGCATCACAGATACGCAGTATTTT. The encoded protein is CASIPPTSGSITDTQYF.

This clonotype was detected a few times. This chain links TRBV5-1 with TRBJ2-5, with 9 nucleotides matching TRBD2. The CDR3 is 14 amino acids. Per the germline V gene, CDR1 is SGHRS and CDR2 is YFSETQ. V dropped 5 bases and J dropped 2; count of bases not matched to a gene: 4. The CDR3 reads CASRGGGVQETQYF. The DNA for the CDR3 is TGCGCCAGCAGAGGCGGGGGGGTACAAGAGACCCAGTACTTC.

On this clonotype itself: The CDR3 ends on some other residue instead of the conserved phenylalanine or tryptophan, so this is likely a read error. The gene calls are TRBV24-1 and TRBJ2-5; unclear D gene. There are 13 residues in the CDR3. Deletions cut 5 bases from V and 1 base from J, with 7 bases between. In germline, CDR1 is KGHDR, CDR2 SFDVKD. The CDR3 coding sequence is TGTGCCACCAGTGGATGGGCCCAAGAGACCCAGTACTAC. It codes for CATSGWAQETQYY.

The chain uses TRBV14 and TRBJ2-3; TRBD1 aligns across 11 bases. The V gene's germline CDR1 is SGHDN and CDR2 FVKESK. The CDR3 has 16 residues. J was trimmed by 6 bases and V by 3 bases; bases with no gene match: 8. The CDR3 is CASSQNPGQGGDTQYF. The CDR3 DNA sequence: TGTGCCAGCAGCCAGAACCCGGGACAGGGGGGTGATACGCAGTATTTT.

This clonotype has at least ten counts. The V call is TRBV7-2, the J call TRBJ1-1; D not certain. CDR3 length: 16 residues. The V gene lost 5 bases and the J gene lost 1 base, with 17 bases spanning the gap. Per the germline V gene, CDR1 is SGHTA and CDR2 is FQGNSA. CDR3 sequence: CASSEAKGSRNTEAFF. The CDR3 DNA is TGTGCCAGCAGCGAAGCGAAGGGTTCGAGGAACACTGAAGCTTTCTTT.

This clonotype was counted a few times. V is TRBV6-1 and J is TRBJ2-3, with TRBD1 matching 9 bases. The junction had 7 bases not matched to a gene; V was cut back by 6 bases and J by 6 bases. The length of the CDR3 is 14 residues. CDR1 MNHNS and CDR2 SASEGT come from the germline V gene. DNA of the CDR3: TGTGCCAGCAGCGACACACAGGGGGCGGATACGCAGTATTTT. Translation gives CASSDTQGADTQYF.

About this clonotype: Just one base apart from a much larger clone, this may be a read error. V is TRBV12-3 or TRBV12-4 and J is TRBJ2-1; D unclear. The CDR3 is 14 amino acids. V lost 6 bases and J 12 bases, leaving 21 bases between the germline ends. The CDR3 is CASSLFAGPDGQFF. The DNA of the CDR3 is TGTGCCAGCAGCCTTTTCGCCGGACCGGATGGGCAGTTCTTC.

A few counts support this clonotype. The chain links TRBV18 to TRBJ1-4; 8 bases line up with TRBD1. CDR3 length: 17 residues. CDR1 and CDR2 (germline): KGHSH, LQKENI. After removal of 3 bases from V and 3 bases from J, the junction contained 9 bases not matched to a gene. The CDR3 sequence is CASSPLRTGSANEKLFF. Written as DNA, the CDR3 is TGTGCCAGCTCACCTCTTCGGACAGGGTCGGCTAATGAAAAACTGTTTTTT. The entire variable domain, with the rest obtained from reference TRBV18 and TRBJ1-4, is as follows: NAGVMQNPRHLVRRRGQEARLRCSPMKGHSHVYWYRQLPEEGLKFMVYLQKENIIDESGMPKERFSAEFPKEGPSILRIQQVVRGDSAAYFCASSPLRTGSANEKLFFGSGTQLSVL.

This clonotype was picked up many times. V is TRBV29-1 and J is TRBJ1-1, with D perhaps matching TRBD1 (6 bases). CDR3 length: 12 residues. Germline assignment: CDR1 SQVTM and CDR2 ANQGSEA. With 5 bases removed from V and 2 bases from J, the gap between germline ends came to 9 bases. DNA for the CDR3: TGCAGCGTTTGGACAGCTAACACTGAAGCTTTCTTT. This translates into CSVWTANTEAFF.

This clonotype was seen more than once but under ten times. This rearrangement joins TRBV4-1 to TRBJ2-7, with D maybe TRBD2 (5 bases). Germline assignment: CDR1 MGHRA and CDR2 YSYEKL. The CDR3 runs to 13 residues. Trimming shortened V by 0 bases and J by 2 bases, and 5 bases separated the two germline ends. The CDR3 DNA is TGCGCCAGCAGCCAAGAACTAGCCTACGAGCAGTACGTC. Translating gives CASSQELAYEQYV.

This clonotype occurred a few times. The rearrangement uses TRBV11-2 and TRBJ2-2; 7 nucleotides agree with TRBD1. J gave up 3 bases and V 5 bases, and 6 bases lay outside the gene matches. The germline CDR1 and CDR2 sequences are SGHAT and FQNNGV. The CDR3 contains 15 residues. CDR3 amino acids: CASSQGVLYTGELFF. In DNA form, the CDR3 reads TGTGCCAGCAGCCAGGGGGTTCTCTACACCGGGGAGCTGTTTTTT. Complete variable domain (other parts from reference TRBV11-2 and TRBJ2-2): EAGVAQSPRYKIIEKRQSVAFWCNPISGHATLYWYQQILGQGPKLLIQFQNNGVVDDSQLPKDRFSAERLKGVDSTLKIQPAKLEDSAVYLCASSQGVLYTGELFFGEGSRLTVL.

This clonotype was seen ten or more times. This sequence joins TRBV11-1 and TRBJ2-5; 9 bases are a match to TRBD1. The CDR3 contains 19 residues. From germline, CDR1 is SGHAT and CDR2 FQDESV (reference sequence). V was pared by 2 bases and J by 5 bases, with 18 bases of the junction left unmatched. CDR3 nucleotides: TGTGCCAGCAGCTTAAGTGCCTTCCTCGGGGACAGGGTGTTTGAGACCCAGTACTTC. Translating gives CASSLSAFLGDRVFETQYF. The full variable domain, with the rest looked up from reference TRBV11-1 and TRBJ2-5, is EAEVAQSPRYKITEKSQAVAFWCDPISGHATLYWYRQILGQGPELLVQFQDESVVDDSQLPKDRFSAERLKGVDSTLKIQPAELGDSAMYLCASSLSAFLGDRVFETQYFGPGTRLLVL.

The chain combines TRBV7-9 with TRBJ1-5; a possible D gene is TRBD1 (6 bases). The CDR3 is 15 residues long. Per germline, CDR1 SEHNR and CDR2 FQNEAQ (reference sequence). The V gene lost 5 bases and the J gene lost 1 base, with 12 bases spanning the gap. The CDR3 nucleotides are TGTGCCAGCAGCCCCGGGGGCATGAGCAATCAGCCCCAGCATTTT. Protein: CASSPGGMSNQPQHF.

This clonotype was detected many times. The chain uses TRBV28 and TRBJ2-1, with 9 positions matching TRBD2. Germline V gene sequence: CDR1 MDHEN, CDR2 SYDVKM. The CDR3 totals 15 residues. V dropped 6 bases and J dropped 6; count of bases not matched to a gene: 9. The CDR3 spells CASRSSSGNLNEQFF. CDR3 bases: TGTGCCAGCAGATCATCTAGCGGGAATCTCAATGAGCAGTTCTTC. The full variable domain, with the rest looked up from reference TRBV28 and TRBJ2-1, is DVKVTQSSRYLVKRTGEKVFLECVQDMDHENMFWYRQDPGLGLRLIYFSYDVKMKEKGDIPEGYSVSREKKERFSLILESASTNQTSMYLCASRSSSGNLNEQFFGPGTRLTVL.

This clonotype was observed many times. This chain joins TRBV10-3 and TRBJ2-3; TRBD2 might be the D (6 bases). The CDR3 length is 15 residues. The V gene lost 0 bases and the J gene lost 4 bases, with 11 bases spanning the gap. Germline CDR1 and CDR2: ENHRY and SYGVKD. CDR3 coding DNA: TGTGCCATCAGTGAGTCGGCGGGATATCCAGATACGCAGTATTTT. It specifies CAISESAGYPDTQYF.

This clonotype was seen only a few times. The chain uses TRBV29-1 and TRBJ1-1, with D unclear. Trimming removed 3 bases at V and 6 bases at J, with 17 bases between. CDR1 and CDR2 from the germline V gene are SQVTM and ANQGSEA. This CDR3 spans 14 amino acids. Here the CDR3 DNA reads TGCAGCGTTGAGATGCCAGCTCTGTTCTCTGAAGCTTTCTTT. It encodes CSVEMPALFSEAFF.